The rows below give T cell receptor beta chains drawn from one sample of a study of regulatory T cells in long-lasting Graves disease. TCRdb redid the calling of the multiplex PCR reads with MiXCR, one entry per CDR3 protein. The sample has roughly 530,000 distinct CDR3 sequences, about 15% seen once. This same sample was also taken into another study, of T cells in Graves' hyperthyroidism and ophthalmopathy.

The sample consisted of peripheral blood mononuclear cells (PBMCs), taken at new diagnosis, from a patient treated with antithyroid drugs. These receptors came from a woman aged 35-60 years with Graves disease. CDR3s include the opening cysteine and the closing phenylalanine or tryptophan. D genes are given only for firm matches. Where a row states a size, it is once, few, many or the class of an expanded clone; other rows omit it.

J	D	V	size	DNA	CDR3
TRBJ1-5	TRBD1	TRBV19	-	TGTGCCAGCGGACAGGGCCAGGTGGGTCAGCCCCAGCATTTT	CASGQGQVGQPQHF
TRBJ2-3	-	TRBV5-1	-	TGCGCCAGCAGCAATGGGGACACAGATACGCAGTATTTT	CASSNGDTDTQYF
TRBJ2-1	TRBD1	TRBV7-2	many	TGTGCCAGCAGCTTGGGGACAGGGGCACATGAGCAGTTCTTC	CASSLGTGAHEQFF
TRBJ2-1	TRBD2	TRBV2	many	TGTGCCAGCAGTGAAGGCGGGGGGGCGAACAATGAGCAGTTCTTC	CASSEGGGANNEQFF
TRBJ2-2	-	TRBV19	few	TGTGCCAGTAGTATTAGGGGCGGGGAGCTGTTTTTT	CASSIRGGELFF
TRBJ1-2	-	TRBV18	-	TGTGTCAGCTCACCACCGGACATAGCTAACTATGGCTACACCTTC	CVSSPPDIANYGYTF
TRBJ1-1	-	TRBV18	-	TGTGCCAGCTCACCATCCCCGGGGGGTACTGAAGCTTTCTTT	CASSPSPGGTEAFF
TRBJ1-1	-	TRBV19	many	TGTGCCAGTAGTCGTCCAGGGAACACTGAAGCTTTCTTT	CASSRPGNTEAFF
TRBJ2-1	-	TRBV6-1	many	TGTGCCAGCATAGGGGGGAGAGCCAATGAGCAGTTCTTC	CASIGGRANEQFF
TRBJ2-5	-	TRBV2	-	TGTGCCAGCAGGAACTCCGAAGGGCCCCAAGAGACCCAGTACTTC	CASRNSEGPQETQYF
TRBJ2-3	-	TRBV6-1	many	TGTGCCAGCAGCGAACAGAGCACGAGTAGGCAGTATTTT	CASSEQSTSRQYF
TRBJ1-6	-	TRBV27	-	TGTGCCAGCAGCCGGTTCCCGGATAATTCACCCCTCCACTTT	CASSRFPDNSPLHF
TRBJ2-6	-	TRBV28	few	TGTGCCAGCAGTCCCCCTTTGGGGGTCCCTACGAGCTCTGGGGCCAACGTCCTGACTTTC	CASSPPLGVPTSSGANVLTF